The source of this T cell receptor (beta chain) is a study of technical replicates of blood from several donors (TCRdb year 2017). Based on the germline V gene (reference sequence), the CDR1 and CDR2 sequences are MNHEY and SMNVEV. The CDR3 contains 14 residues, cysteine and phenylalanine counted. Left in the record is the CDR3 DNA by itself, 42 bases read in frame from the first base. Relative to germline, V is 3 bases shorter and J is 0 bases shorter, with 5 bases between their ends. The library came from the immunoSEQ multiplex PCR assay. TCRdb retrieved this table from immuneACCESS and kept in-frame rearrangements only. Not all clones are present; in checked studies, unresolved V genes account for under half, and no reason is known for the remainder. This sample holds approximately 76,000 clones; 70% to 90% were observed only once. The ten top clones hold roughly 4.8% of the sample. A remark on this clone: The specificity of this receptor is unknown. No quality values exist for individual bases; no much larger clone is one base distant.

The chain was built from TRBV27 and TRBJ2-2, with no D gene named confidently. The sequenced material came from PBMCs. This TCR was sampled from a human donor in good health. Some clones in this sample may be carry-over from other donors' samples. The CDR3: CASSFTTNTGELFF. The DNA sequence reads TGTGCCAGCAGTTTTACTACGAACACCGGGGAGCTGTTTTTT.